A selection of T cell receptor beta chains follows, all from one sample in a study of identifying expanded T cells in peripheral blood. Data came from immunoSEQ multiplex PCR; TCRdb stores just in-frame clones and leaves some out. The sample lists 85,000 to 100,000 clones; about nine tenths were seen once. Sequenced: blood. The origin of the receptors is a person aged 18 to 75 in good health. CDR3s include the opening cysteine and the closing phenylalanine or tryptophan. D genes are given only for firm matches. Not all rows give a size; the values are once, few, many and, for expanded clones, a class.

>TRBD1|-|TRBV5-1|TRBJ2-2
CASSIGTGRTGELFF
TGCGCCAGCAGCATCGGGACAGGGAGAACCGGGGAGCTGTTTTTT
>TRBD1|-|TRBV18|TRBJ2-7
CASSLQDRGHKQYF
TGTGCCAGCTCCCTCCAGGACAGGGGGCATAAGCAGTACTTC
>-|-|TRBV6-5|TRBJ1-1
CASSGRWGAFF
TGTGCCAGCAGTGGACGCTGGGGAGCTTTCTTT
>TRBD1|once|TRBV5-1|TRBJ1-5
CASSQGTGSQPQHF
TGCGCCAGCAGTCAGGGGACAGGGAGTCAGCCCCAGCATTTT
>TRBD2|-|TRBV15|TRBJ2-2
CATSSLAGLAGFSTGELFF
TGTGCCACCAGCAGTTTGGCTGGTCTAGCGGGGTTCTCTACCGGGGAGCTGTTTTTT
>TRBD1|-|TRBV19|TRBJ2-7
CASSTRQGMEQYF
TGTGCCAGTAGTACCCGACAGGGTATGGAGCAGTACTTC
>-|-|TRBV19|TRBJ2-1
CASSIGSYNEQFF
TGTGCCAGTAGTATTGGATCGTACAATGAGCAGTTCTTC
>-|-|TRBV9|TRBJ1-1
CASSGYLGTKNTEAFF
TGTGCCAGCAGCGGATACCTAGGGACAAAAAACACTGAAGCTTTCTTT
>-|-|TRBV27|TRBJ2-1
CASSLRRLTGFSYNEQFF
TGTGCCAGCAGTTTAAGAAGGCTGACAGGTTTCTCCTACAATGAGCAGTTCTTC
>-|-|TRBV4-2|TRBJ1-2
CASSQERTESYGYTF
TGTGCCAGCAGCCAAGAAAGAACGGAAAGCTATGGCTACACCTTC
>TRBD1|-|TRBV27|TRBJ2-3
CASSLLRQGGTDTQYF
TGTGCCAGCAGTTTATTGAGACAGGGAGGCACAGATACGCAGTATTTT
>TRBD1|-|TRBV7-9|TRBJ2-6
CASSQDPGGSGANVLTF
TGCGCCAGCAGCCAAGATCCAGGGGGCTCTGGGGCCAACGTCCTGACTTTC
>TRBD1|few|TRBV7-9|TRBJ1-1
CASSPGQANTEAFF
TGTGCCAGCAGCCCCGGACAGGCCAACACTGAAGCTTTCTTT
>TRBD1|-|TRBV6-1|TRBJ2-7
CASSDGTGGSYEQYF
TGTGCCAGCAGTGACGGGACAGGGGGTTCCTACGAGCAGTACTTC
>TRBD1|once|TRBV5-1|TRBJ1-1
CASSLGQGRTEAFF
TGCGCCAGCAGCTTGGGACAGGGACGCACTGAAGCTTTCTTT
>TRBD1|-|TRBV30|TRBJ1-3
CAWSTGAGNTIYF
TGTGCCTGGAGTACAGGGGCTGGAAACACCATATATTTT
>TRBD2|-|TRBV2|TRBJ2-2
CASRSLSPVLAGGANTGELFF
TGTGCCAGCCGCTCCTTATCCCCCGTACTAGCGGGGGGTGCGAACACCGGGGAGCTGTTTTTT
>-|-|TRBV6-1|TRBJ1-1
CASSEGERAEAFF
TGTGCCAGCAGTGAGGGGGAGAGGGCTGAAGCTTTCTTT